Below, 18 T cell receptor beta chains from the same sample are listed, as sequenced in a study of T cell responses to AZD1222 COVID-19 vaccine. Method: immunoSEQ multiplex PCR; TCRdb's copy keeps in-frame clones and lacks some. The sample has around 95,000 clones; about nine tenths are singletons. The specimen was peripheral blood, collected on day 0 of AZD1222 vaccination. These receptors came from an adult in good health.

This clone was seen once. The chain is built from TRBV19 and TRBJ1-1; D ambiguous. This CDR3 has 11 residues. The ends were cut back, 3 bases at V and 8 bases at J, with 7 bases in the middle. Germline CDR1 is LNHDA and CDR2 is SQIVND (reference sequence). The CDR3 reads CASSIWAEAFF. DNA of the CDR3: TGTGCCAGTAGTATTTGGGCAGAAGCTTTCTTT.

This CDR3 is CASILGGGSQETQYF. CDR3 DNA: TGTGCCAGTATACTTGGCGGGGGCTCCCAAGAGACCCAGTACTTC. The chain couples TRBV19 to TRBJ2-5, with D perhaps TRBD2 (7 bases). The germline V and J ends were trimmed by 7 bases and 1 base, with 16 bases remaining between them. Germline CDR1 reads LNHDA; CDR2 reads SQIVND (reference sequence). This CDR3 is built from 15 residues.

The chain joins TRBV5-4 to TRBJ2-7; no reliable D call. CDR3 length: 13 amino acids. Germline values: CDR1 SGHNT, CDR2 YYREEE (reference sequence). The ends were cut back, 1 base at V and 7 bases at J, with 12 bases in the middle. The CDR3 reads CASSLRVTEEQYF. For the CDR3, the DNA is TGTGCCAGCAGCTTGCGGGTCACGGAGGAGCAGTACTTC.

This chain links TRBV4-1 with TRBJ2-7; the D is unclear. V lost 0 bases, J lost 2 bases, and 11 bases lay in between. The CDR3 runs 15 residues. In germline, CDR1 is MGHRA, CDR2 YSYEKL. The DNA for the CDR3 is TGCGCCAGCAGCCAAGAGCCTTGGGCCACCTACGAGCAGTACTTC. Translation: CASSQEPWATYEQYF.

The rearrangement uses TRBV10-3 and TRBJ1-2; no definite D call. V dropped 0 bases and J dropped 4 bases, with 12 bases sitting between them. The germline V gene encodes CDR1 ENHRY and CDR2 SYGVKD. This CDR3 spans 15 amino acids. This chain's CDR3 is CAISESTEGTYGYTF. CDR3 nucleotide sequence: TGTGCCATCAGTGAGTCGACGGAGGGTACCTATGGCTACACCTTC.

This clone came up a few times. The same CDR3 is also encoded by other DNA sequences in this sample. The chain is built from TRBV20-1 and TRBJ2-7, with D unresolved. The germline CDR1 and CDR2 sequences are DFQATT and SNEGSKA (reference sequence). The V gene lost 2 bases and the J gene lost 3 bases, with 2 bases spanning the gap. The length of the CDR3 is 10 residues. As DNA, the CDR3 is TGCAGTGCTAGACTCTACGAGCAGTACTTC. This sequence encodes CSARLYEQYF.

The CDR3: CASSSQDQSEQYF. CDR3 coding DNA: TGCGCCAGCAGCTCCCAAGACCAGTCTGAGCAGTACTTC. The chain uses TRBV5-1 and TRBJ2-7; unclear D gene. Germline CDR1 is SGHRS and CDR2 is YFSETQ. CDR3 size: 13 residues. V lost 3 bases and J lost 7, with 14 bases in between.

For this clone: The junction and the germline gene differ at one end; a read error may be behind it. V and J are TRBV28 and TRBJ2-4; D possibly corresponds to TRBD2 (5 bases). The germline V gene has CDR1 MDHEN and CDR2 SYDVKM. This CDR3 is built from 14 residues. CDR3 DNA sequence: TGTGCCAGCAGTTTAAATAGCGCCACAAACATTCAGTACTTC. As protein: CASSLNSATNIQYF.

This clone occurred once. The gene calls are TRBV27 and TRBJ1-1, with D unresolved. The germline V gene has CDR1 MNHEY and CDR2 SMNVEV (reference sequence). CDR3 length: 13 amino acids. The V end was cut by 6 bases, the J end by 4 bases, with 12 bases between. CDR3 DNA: TGTGCCAGCAGAACGGGGTCGCGCACTGAAGCTTTCTTT. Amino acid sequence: CASRTGSRTEAFF.

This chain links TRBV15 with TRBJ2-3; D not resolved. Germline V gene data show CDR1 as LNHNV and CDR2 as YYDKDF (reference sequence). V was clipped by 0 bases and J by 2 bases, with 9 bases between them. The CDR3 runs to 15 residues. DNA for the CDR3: TGTGCCACCAGCAGAGATGGGTCCCCCACAGATACGCAGTATTTT. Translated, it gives CATSRDGSPTDTQYF.

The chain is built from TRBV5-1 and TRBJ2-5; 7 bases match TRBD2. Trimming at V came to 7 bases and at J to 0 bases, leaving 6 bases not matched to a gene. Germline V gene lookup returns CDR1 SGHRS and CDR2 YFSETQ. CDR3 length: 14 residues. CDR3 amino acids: CASCPGGDQETQYF. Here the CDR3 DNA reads TGCGCCAGCTGCCCTGGGGGGGACCAAGAGACCCAGTACTTC.

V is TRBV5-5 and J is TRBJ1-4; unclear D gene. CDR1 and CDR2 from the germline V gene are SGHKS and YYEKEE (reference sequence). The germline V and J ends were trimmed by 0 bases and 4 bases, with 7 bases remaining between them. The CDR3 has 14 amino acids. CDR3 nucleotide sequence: TGTGCCAGCAGCTTGGAATTGGTTAATGAAAAACTGTTTTTT. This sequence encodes CASSLELVNEKLFF. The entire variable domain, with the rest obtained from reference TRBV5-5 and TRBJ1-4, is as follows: DAGVTQSPTHLIKTRGQQVTLRCSPISGHKSVSWYQQVLGQGPQFIFQYYEKEERGRGNFPDRFSARQFPNYSSELNVNALLLGDSALYLCASSLELVNEKLFFGSGTQLSVL.

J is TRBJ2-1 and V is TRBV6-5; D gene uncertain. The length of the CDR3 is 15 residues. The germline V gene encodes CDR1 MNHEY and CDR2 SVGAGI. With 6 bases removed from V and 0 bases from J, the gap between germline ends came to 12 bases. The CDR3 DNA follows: TGTGCCAGCAGGCAAGATTGGGGCTCCTACAATGAGCAGTTCTTC. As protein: CASRQDWGSYNEQFF.

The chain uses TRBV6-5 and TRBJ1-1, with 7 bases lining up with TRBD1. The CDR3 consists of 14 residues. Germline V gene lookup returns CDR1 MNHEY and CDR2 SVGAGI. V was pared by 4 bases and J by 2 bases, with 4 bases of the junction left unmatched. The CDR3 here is CASSFGTANTEAFF. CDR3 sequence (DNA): TGTGCCAGCAGTTTCGGGACAGCCAACACTGAAGCTTTCTTT.

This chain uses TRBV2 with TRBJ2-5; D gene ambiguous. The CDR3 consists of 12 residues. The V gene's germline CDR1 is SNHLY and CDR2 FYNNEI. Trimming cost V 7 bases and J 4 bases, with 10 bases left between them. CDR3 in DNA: TGTGCCAGCACTGGCTTTGGAGAGACCCAGTACTTC. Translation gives CASTGFGETQYF.

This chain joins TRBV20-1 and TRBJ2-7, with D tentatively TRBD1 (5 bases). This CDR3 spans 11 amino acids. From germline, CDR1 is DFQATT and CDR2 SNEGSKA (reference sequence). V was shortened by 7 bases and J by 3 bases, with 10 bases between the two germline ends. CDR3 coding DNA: TGCAGTGTGCCAGGGCACTACGAGCAGTACTTC. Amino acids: CSVPGHYEQYF.

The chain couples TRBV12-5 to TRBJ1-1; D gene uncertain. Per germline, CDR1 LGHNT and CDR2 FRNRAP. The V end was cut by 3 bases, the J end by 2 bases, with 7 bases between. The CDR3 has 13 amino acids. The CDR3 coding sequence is TGTGCTAGTGGTTTAGGCAGTAACACTGAAGCTTTCTTT. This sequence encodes CASGLGSNTEAFF.

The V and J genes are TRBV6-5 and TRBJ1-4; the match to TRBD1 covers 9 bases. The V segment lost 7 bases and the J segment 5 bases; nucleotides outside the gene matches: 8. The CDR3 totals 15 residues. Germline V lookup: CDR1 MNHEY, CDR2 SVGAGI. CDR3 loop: CASTPRQGVNEKLFF. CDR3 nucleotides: TGTGCCAGCACCCCCCGACAGGGGGTAAATGAAAAACTGTTTTTT.